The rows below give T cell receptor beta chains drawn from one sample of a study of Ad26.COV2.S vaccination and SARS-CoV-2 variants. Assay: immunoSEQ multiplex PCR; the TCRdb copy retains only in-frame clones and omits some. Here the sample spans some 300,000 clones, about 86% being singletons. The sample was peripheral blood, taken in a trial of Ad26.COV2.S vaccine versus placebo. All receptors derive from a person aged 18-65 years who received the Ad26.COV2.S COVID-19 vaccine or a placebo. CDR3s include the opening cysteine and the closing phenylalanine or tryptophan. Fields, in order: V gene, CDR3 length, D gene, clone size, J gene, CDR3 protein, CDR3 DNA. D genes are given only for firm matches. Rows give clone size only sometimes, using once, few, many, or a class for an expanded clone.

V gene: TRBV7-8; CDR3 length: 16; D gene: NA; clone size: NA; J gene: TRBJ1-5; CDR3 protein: CASSYLSGMSNQPQHF; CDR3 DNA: TGTGCCAGCAGCTACCTTTCAGGGATGAGCAATCAGCCCCAGCATTTT
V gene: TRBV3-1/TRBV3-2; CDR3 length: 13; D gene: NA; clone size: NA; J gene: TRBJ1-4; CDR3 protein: CASSVGTGEKLFF; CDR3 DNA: TGTGCCAGCAGCGTCGGTACGGGTGAAAAACTGTTTTTT
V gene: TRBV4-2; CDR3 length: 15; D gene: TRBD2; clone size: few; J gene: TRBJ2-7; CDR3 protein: CASSQETSGGYEQYF; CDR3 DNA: TGTGCCAGCAGCCAAGAGACTAGCGGGGGCTACGAGCAGTACTTC
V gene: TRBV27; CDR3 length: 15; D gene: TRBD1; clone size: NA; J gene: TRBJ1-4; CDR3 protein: CASSPQGAWSEKLFF; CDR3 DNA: TGTGCCAGCAGTCCTCAGGGGGCTTGGAGTGAAAAACTGTTTTTT
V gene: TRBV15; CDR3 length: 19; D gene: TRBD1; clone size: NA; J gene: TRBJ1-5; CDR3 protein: CATSRDWGQGAWDNQPQHF; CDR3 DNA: TGTGCCACCAGCAGAGATTGGGGGCAGGGGGCGTGGGACAATCAGCCCCAGCATTTT
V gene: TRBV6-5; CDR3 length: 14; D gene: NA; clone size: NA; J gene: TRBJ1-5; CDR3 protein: CASSITGRDQPQHF; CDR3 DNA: TGTGCCAGCAGTATTACAGGGAGGGATCAGCCCCAGCATTTT
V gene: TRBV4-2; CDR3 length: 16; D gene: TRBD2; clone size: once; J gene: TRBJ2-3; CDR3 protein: CASSQEWTSFTDTQYF; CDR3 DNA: TGTGCCAGCAGCCAAGAATGGACTAGCTTCACAGATACGCAGTATTTT
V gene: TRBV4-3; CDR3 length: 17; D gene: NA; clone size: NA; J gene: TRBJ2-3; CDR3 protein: CASSQDSLASLADTQYF; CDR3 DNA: TGCGCCAGCAGCCAAGATAGCTTGGCTTCATTAGCGGATACGCAGTATTTT
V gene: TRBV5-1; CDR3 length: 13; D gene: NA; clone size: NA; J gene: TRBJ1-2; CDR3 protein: CASSEQGSYGYTF; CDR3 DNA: TGCGCCAGCAGCGAACAGGGCTCCTATGGCTACACCTTC
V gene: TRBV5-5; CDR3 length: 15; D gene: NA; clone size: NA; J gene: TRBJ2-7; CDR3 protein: CASSRAGTASYEQYF; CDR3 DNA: TGTGCCAGCAGTCGCGCCGGGACCGCCTCCTACGAGCAGTACTTC
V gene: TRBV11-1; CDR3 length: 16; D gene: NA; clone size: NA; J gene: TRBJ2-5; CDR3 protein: CASSFLSQIGLETQYF; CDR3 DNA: TGTGCCAGCAGCTTTTTGTCACAGATAGGCCTTGAGACCCAGTACTTC
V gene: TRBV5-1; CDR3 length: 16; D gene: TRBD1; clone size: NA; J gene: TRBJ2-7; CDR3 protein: CASSYSSGQGAYEQYF; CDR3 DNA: TGCGCCAGCAGCTACTCCTCGGGACAGGGGGCCTACGAGCAGTACTTC
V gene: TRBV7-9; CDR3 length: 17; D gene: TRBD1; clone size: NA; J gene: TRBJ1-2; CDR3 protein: CASSLEGDRALNYGYTF; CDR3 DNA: TGTGCCAGCAGCTTAGAAGGGGACAGGGCGCTAAACTATGGCTACACCTTC
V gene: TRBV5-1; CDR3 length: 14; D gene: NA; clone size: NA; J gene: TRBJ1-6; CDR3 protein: CASSPLPSNSPLHF; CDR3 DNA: TGCGCCAGCAGCCCATTACCGTCGAATTCACCCCTCCACTTT
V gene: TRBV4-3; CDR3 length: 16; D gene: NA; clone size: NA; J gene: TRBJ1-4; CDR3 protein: CASSQDRRGRREKLFF; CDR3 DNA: TGCGCCAGCAGCCAAGATCGGCGGGGGCGGCGGGAAAAACTGTTTTTT
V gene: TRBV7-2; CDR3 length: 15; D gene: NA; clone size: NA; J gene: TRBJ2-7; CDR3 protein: CASSLDYRVQYEQYF; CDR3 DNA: TGTGCCAGCAGCCTCGACTACAGGGTTCAGTACGAGCAGTACTTC
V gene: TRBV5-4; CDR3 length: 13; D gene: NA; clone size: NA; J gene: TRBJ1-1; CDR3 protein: CASSLPLNTEAFF; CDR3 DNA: TGTGCCAGCAGCCTCCCTCTGAACACTGAAGCTTTCTTT
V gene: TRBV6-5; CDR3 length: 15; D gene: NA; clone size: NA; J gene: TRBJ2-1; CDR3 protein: CASKRGNPNYNEQFF; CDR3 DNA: TGTGCCAGCAAGAGGGGGAACCCGAATTACAATGAGCAGTTCTTC
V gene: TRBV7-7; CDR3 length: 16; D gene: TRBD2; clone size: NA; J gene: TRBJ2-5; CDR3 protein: CASSLGLAGGQETQYF; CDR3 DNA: TGTGCTAGCAGCTTAGGCCTAGCGGGGGGTCAAGAGACCCAGTACTTC
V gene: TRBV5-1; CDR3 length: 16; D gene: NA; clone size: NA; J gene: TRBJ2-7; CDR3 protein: CASSLGVSKSSYEQYF; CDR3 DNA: TGCGCCAGCAGCTTGGGGGTGTCCAAAAGCTCCTACGAGCAGTACTTC
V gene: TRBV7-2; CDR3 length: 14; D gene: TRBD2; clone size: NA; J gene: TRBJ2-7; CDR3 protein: CASSLVLAAYEQYF; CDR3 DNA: TGTGCCAGCAGCTTAGTACTAGCGGCCTACGAGCAGTACTTC
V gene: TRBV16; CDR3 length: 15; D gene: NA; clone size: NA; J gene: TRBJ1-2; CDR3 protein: CASSQSGGSFDGYTF; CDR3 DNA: TGTGCCAGCAGCCAATCAGGGGGGTCGTTCGATGGCTACACCTTC
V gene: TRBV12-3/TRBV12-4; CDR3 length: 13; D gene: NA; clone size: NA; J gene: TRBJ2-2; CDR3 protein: CASSTRVTGELFF; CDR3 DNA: TGTGCCAGCAGTACCAGGGTCACCGGGGAGCTGTTTTTT
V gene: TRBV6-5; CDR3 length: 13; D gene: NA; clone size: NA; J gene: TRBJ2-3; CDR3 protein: CASSMRGTDTQYF; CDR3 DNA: TGTGCCAGCTCTATGAGGGGAACAGATACGCAGTATTTT
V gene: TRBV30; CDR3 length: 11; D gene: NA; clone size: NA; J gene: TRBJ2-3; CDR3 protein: CAWTVFDTQYF; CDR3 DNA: TGTGCCTGGACAGTATTTGATACGCAGTATTTT
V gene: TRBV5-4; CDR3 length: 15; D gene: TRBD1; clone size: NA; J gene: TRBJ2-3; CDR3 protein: CASSLGGTGTDTQYF; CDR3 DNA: TGTGCCAGCAGCTTGGGTGGGACAGGCACAGATACGCAGTATTTT
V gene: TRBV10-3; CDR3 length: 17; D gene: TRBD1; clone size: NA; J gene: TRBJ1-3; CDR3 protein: CAISGFPGQGTGNTIYF; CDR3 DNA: TGTGCCATCAGTGGATTTCCGGGACAGGGAACTGGAAACACCATATATTTT
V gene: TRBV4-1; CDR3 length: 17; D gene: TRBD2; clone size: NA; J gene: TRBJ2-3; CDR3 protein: CASSQDLAGGSLDTQYF; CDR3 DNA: TGCGCCAGCAGCCAAGATCTGGCGGGGGGCTCCTTGGATACGCAGTATTTT
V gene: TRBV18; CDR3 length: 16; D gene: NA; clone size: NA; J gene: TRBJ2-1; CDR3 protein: CASSRRGEGNFNEQFF; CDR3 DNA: TGTGCCAGCTCACGGCGGGGTGAAGGAAACTTCAATGAGCAGTTCTTC
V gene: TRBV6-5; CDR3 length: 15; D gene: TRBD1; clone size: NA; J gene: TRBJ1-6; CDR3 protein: CASSYSGRGPSPLHF; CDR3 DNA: TGTGCCAGCAGTTACTCAGGCAGGGGGCCATCACCCCTCCACTTT
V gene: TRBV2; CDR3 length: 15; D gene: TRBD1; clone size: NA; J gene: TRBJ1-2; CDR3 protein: CASSENLQGAYGYTF; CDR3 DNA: TGTGCCAGCAGTGAAAACTTACAGGGGGCCTATGGCTACACCTTC
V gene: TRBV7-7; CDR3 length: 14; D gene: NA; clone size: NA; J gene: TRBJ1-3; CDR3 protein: CASSLRDRRNTIYF; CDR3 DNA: TGTGCCAGCAGCCTCCGGGACCGGCGGAACACCATATATTTT
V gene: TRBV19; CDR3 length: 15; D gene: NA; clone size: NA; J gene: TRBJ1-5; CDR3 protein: CASSIETGINQPQHF; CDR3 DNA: TGTGCCAGTAGTATAGAAACAGGAATCAATCAGCCCCAGCATTTT
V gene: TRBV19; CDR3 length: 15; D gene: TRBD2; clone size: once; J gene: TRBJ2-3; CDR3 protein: CASRPSSGGKNTQYF; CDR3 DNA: TGTGCCAGTAGGCCCTCTAGCGGGGGAAAGAATACGCAGTATTTT
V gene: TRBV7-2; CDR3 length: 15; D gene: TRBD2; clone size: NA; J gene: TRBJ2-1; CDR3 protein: CASSPRAGGYNEQFF; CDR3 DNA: TGTGCCAGCAGCCCCCGAGCGGGGGGCTACAATGAGCAGTTCTTC
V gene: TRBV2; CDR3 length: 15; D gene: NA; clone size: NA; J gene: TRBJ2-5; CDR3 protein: CASSEAGAPRETQYF; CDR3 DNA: TGTGCCAGCAGTGAGGCGGGGGCACCTCGAGAGACCCAGTACTTC
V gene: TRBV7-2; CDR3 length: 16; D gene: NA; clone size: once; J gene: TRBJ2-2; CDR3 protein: CASSLARVGGPGELFF; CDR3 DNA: TGTGCCAGCAGCTTAGCGCGCGTCGGGGGCCCCGGGGAGCTGTTTTTT
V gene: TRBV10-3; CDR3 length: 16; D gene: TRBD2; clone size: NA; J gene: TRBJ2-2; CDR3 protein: CAISGGTSGGTGELFF; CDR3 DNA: TGTGCCATCAGTGGTGGGACTAGCGGGGGCACCGGGGAGCTGTTTTTT
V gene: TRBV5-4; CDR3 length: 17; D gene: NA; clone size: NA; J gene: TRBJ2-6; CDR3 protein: CASSHYQGAQGANVLTF; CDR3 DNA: TGTGCCAGCAGTCATTACCAAGGGGCGCAGGGGGCCAACGTCCTGACTTTC
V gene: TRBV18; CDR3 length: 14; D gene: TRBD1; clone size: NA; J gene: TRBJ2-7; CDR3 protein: CASSRDRVFDEQYF; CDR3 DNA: TGTGCCAGCTCACGGGACAGGGTTTTTGACGAGCAGTACTTC
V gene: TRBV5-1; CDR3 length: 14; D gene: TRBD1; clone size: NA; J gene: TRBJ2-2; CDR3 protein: CASSLDRGAGELFF; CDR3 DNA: TGCGCCAGCAGCTTAGACAGGGGAGCCGGGGAGCTGTTTTTT
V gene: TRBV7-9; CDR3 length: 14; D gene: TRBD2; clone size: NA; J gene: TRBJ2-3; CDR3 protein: CASGLVRGTDTQYF; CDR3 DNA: TGTGCCAGCGGCTTAGTGCGGGGGACAGATACGCAGTATTTT
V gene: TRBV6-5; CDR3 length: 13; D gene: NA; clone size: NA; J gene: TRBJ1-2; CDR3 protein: CASNRLGAPGYTF; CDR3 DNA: TGTGCCAGCAACCGTCTGGGGGCCCCTGGCTACACCTTC
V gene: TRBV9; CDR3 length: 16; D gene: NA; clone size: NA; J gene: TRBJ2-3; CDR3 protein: CASSVLGAQNTDTQYF; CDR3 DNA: TGTGCCAGCAGCGTATTGGGGGCCCAGAACACAGATACGCAGTATTTT
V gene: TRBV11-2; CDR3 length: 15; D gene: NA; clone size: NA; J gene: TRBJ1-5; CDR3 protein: CASSLGGSTKQPQHF; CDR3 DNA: TGTGCCAGCAGCTTAGGAGGGTCCACTAAACAGCCCCAGCATTTT
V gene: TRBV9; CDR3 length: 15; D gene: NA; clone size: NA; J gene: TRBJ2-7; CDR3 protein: CASSVGGVSSYEQYF; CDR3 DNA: TGTGCCAGCAGCGTAGGCGGGGTTAGCTCCTACGAGCAGTACTTC
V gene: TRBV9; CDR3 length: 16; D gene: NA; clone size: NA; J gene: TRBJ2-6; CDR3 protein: CASSPRGGSGANVLTF; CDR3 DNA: TGTGCCAGCAGCCCTCGAGGCGGCTCTGGGGCCAACGTCCTGACTTTC
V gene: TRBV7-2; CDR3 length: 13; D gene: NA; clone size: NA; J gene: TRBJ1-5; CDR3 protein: CASSESLIQPQHF; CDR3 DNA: TGTGCCAGCAGCGAATCCCTTATACAGCCCCAGCATTTT
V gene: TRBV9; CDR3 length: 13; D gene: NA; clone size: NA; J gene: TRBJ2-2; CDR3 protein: CASSVEVTGELFF; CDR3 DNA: TGTGCCAGCAGCGTAGAGGTCACCGGGGAGCTGTTTTTT
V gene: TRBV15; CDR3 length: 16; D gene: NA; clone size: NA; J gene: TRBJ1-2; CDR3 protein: CATSRDRALGDYGYTF; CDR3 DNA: TGTGCCACCAGCAGAGACAGGGCCCTTGGGGACTATGGCTACACCTTC
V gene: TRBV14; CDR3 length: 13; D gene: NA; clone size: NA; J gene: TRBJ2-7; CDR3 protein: CASSQDGGGEQYF; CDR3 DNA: TGTGCCAGCAGCCAAGACGGAGGGGGCGAGCAGTACTTC
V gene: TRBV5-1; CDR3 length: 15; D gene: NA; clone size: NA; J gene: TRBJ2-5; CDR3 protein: CASSPNNRDEETQYF; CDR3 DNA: TGCGCCAGCAGCCCGAATAACAGGGACGAAGAGACCCAGTACTTC
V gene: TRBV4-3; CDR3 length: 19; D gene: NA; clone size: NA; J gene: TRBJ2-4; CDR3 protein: CASSNSAGGGQGRVGIQYF; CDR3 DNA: TGCGCCAGCAGTAACTCCGCTGGTGGAGGGCAGGGTCGAGTGGGCATTCAGTACTTC
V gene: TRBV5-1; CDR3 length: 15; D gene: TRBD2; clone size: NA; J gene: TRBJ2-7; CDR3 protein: CASSLGLAGPYEQYF; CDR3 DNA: TGCGCCAGCAGCTTGGGACTAGCGGGCCCCTACGAGCAGTACTTC
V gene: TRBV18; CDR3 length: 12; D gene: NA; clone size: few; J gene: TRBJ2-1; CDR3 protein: CASSPRANEQFF; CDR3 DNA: TGTGCCAGCTCACCGAGGGCGAATGAGCAGTTCTTC
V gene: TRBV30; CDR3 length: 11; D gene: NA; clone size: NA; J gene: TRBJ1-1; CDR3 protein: CARLRNTEAFF; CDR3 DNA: TGTGCCCGGCTTCGGAACACTGAAGCTTTCTTT
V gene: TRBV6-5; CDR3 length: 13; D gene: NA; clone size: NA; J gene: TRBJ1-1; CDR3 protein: CASSYTMNREAFF; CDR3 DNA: TGTGCCAGCAGTTACACTATGAACCGGGAAGCTTTCTTT
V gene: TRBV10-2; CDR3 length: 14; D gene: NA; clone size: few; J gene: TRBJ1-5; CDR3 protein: CASSGTGRGQPQHF; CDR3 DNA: TGCGCCAGCAGTGGAACAGGGCGCGGGCAGCCCCAGCATTTT